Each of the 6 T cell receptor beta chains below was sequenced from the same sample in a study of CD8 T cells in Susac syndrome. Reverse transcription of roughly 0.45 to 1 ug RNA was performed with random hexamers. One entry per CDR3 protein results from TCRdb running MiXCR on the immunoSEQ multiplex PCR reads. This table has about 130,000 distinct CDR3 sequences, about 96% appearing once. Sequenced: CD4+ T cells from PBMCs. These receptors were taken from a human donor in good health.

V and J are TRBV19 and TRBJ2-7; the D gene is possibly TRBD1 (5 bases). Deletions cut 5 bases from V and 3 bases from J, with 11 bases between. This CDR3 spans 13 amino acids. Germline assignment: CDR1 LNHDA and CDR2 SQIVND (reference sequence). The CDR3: CASSEIQGYEQYF. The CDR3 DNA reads TGTGCCAGTAGTGAGATCCAGGGCTACGAGCAGTACTTC.

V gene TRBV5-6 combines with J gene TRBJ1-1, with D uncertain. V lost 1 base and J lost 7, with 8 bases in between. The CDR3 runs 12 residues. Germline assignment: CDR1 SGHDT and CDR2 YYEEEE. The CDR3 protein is CASSLIRSEAFF. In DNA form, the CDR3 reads TGTGCCAGCAGCTTGATCCGGAGTGAAGCTTTCTTT.

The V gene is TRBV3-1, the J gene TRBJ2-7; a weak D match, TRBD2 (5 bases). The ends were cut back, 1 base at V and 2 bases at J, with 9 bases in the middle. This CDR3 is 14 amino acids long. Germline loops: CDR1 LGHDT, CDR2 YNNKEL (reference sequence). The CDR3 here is CASSQGGLTYEQYF. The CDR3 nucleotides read TGTGCCAGCAGCCAAGGCGGGTTGACCTACGAGCAGTACTTC.

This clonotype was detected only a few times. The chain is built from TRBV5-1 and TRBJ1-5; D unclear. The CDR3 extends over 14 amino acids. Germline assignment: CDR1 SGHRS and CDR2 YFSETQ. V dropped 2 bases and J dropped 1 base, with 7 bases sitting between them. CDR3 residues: CASSLGQSNQPQHF. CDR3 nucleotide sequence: TGCGCCAGCAGCTTAGGGCAGAGCAATCAGCCCCAGCATTTT. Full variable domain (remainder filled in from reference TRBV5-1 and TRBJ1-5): KAGVTQTPRYLIKTRGQQVTLSCSPISGHRSVSWYQQTPGQGLQFLFEYFSETQRNKGNFPGRFSGRQFSNSRSEMNVSTLELGDSALYLCASSLGQSNQPQHFGDGTRLSIL.

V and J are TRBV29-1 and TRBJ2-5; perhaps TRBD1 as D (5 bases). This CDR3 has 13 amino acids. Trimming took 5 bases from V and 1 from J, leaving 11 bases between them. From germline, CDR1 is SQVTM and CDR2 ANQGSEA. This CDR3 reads CSVPQAPQETQYF. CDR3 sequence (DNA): TGCAGCGTTCCACAGGCCCCCCAAGAGACCCAGTACTTC. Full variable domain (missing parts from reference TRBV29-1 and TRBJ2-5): SAVISQKPSRDICQRGTSLTIQCQVDSQVTMMFWYRQQPGQSLTLIATANQGSEATYESGFVIDKFPISRPNLTFSTLTVSNMSPEDSSIYLCSVPQAPQETQYFGPGTRLLVL.

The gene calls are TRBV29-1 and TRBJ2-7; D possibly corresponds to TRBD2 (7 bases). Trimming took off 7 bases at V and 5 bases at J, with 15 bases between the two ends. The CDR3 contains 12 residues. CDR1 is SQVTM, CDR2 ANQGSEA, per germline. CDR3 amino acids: CSAQRGGHEQYF. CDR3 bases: TGCAGCGCCCAAAGGGGGGGCCACGAGCAGTACTTC.